The 19 T cell receptor beta chains listed next were all sequenced from one sample in a study of vaccination effects on CD4 cells after COVID-19 (dated by TCRdb to the early 2020s). The library was built by means of the immunoSEQ multiplex PCR assay. TCRdb obtained this table from immuneACCESS and retained in-frame rearrangements with V and J assigned. These tables miss some clones; where compared with another copy, unresolved V genes account for less than half of the shortfall, and the remainder is unexplained. The sample contains tens of thousands of clones, about 80% of them found a single time. The top ten hold 3% to 4% of the sample. These receptors' antigens are unknown. After less than 13 days of culture, CD4+ T cells were isolated with the EasySep CD4+ T cell isolation kit. PCR-confirmed SARS-CoV-2 infection had occurred in convalescent patients between March and December 2020, before the Alpha, Beta and Delta variants emerged in the United States. Each participant received two doses of an mRNA SARS-CoV-2 vaccine, either BNT162b2 or mRNA-1273.

Sequences were derived from CD4+ T cells from PBMCs cultured without peptide, sampled after COVID-19 vaccination. These receptors came from a human donor who had a prior SARS-CoV-2 infection.

This clone was counted only a few times. The genes are TRBV4-2 and TRBJ2-2, with D hard to call. The V end was cut by 0 bases, the J end by 5 bases, with 7 bases between. There are 14 residues in the CDR3. Germline V gives CDR1 LGHNA, CDR2 YNFKEQ. The CDR3 is CASSQDPSTGELFF. As DNA, the CDR3 is TGTGCCAGCAGCCAAGACCCGTCAACCGGGGAGCTGTTTTTT.

The chain combines TRBV7-8 with TRBJ2-5, with D possibly being TRBD2 (5 bases). CDR1 SGHVS and CDR2 FQNEAQ come from the germline V gene. Deletions cut 5 bases from V and 4 bases from J, with 14 bases between. The CDR3 runs to 14 residues. Here the CDR3 reads CASSVLPGIETQYF. The CDR3 DNA reads TGTGCCAGCAGCGTCCTTCCGGGGATAGAGACCCAGTACTTC.

This chain links TRBV6-5 with TRBJ1-6; D uncertain. With 5 bases removed from V and 7 bases from J, the gap between germline ends came to 9 bases. Germline values: CDR1 MNHEY, CDR2 SVGAGI. The CDR3 has 13 amino acids. Here the CDR3 DNA reads TGTGCCAGCAGTCCGTATAAAAATTCACCCCTCCACTTT. Its translation: CASSPYKNSPLHF.

This sequence joins TRBV5-8 and TRBJ2-3; maybe TRBD1 (5 bases). The CDR3 is 15 residues long. Trimming removed 2 bases at V and 5 bases at J, with 15 bases between. Germline CDR1 and CDR2: SGHTS and YDEGEE. The CDR3 region has the DNA TGTGCCAGCAGCTTACCTCTATCCCAGGGAGATACGCAGTATTTT. This encodes CASSLPLSQGDTQYF.

The V gene is TRBV3-1 (or the pseudogene TRBV3-2), the J gene TRBJ1-1; perhaps TRBD1 as D (6 bases). CDR1 and CDR2 (germline): LGHDT, YNNKEL (reference sequence). This CDR3 is 15 amino acids long. Trimming shortened V by 3 bases and J by 5 bases, and 16 bases separated the two germline ends. CDR3 loop: CASSHADGGQTEAFF. The DNA of the CDR3 is TGTGCCAGCAGCCATGCCGACGGGGGCCAAACTGAAGCTTTCTTT.

The V and J genes are TRBV6-5 and TRBJ2-5, with a weak D call TRBD1 (6 bases). The CDR3 is 13 residues long. V was cut by 7 bases and J by 1 base, with 10 bases left in between. Per the germline V gene, CDR1 is MNHEY and CDR2 is SVGAGI. The CDR3 DNA reads TGTGCCAGCAAAAGGACAGTCCAAGAGACCCAGTACTTC. Translated: CASKRTVQETQYF.

This chain connects TRBV5-6 to TRBJ1-3; no firm D call. V gave up 0 bases and J gave up 4 bases, with 2 bases separating them. Germline assignment: CDR1 SGHDT and CDR2 YYEEEE. The CDR3 covers 12 residues. CDR3 coding DNA: TGTGCCAGCAGCTTGGGGGGAAACACCATATATTTT. This translates into CASSLGGNTIYF. The variable domain in full, completed from reference TRBV5-6 and TRBJ1-3, reads DAGVTQSPTHLIKTRGQQVTLRCSPKSGHDTVSWYQQALGQGPQFIFQYYEEEERQRGNFPDRFSGHQFPNYSSELNVNALLLGDSALYLCASSLGGNTIYFGEGSWLTVV.

This clone was seen more than once but under ten times. The chain carries TRBV7-9 and TRBJ2-7; D call uncertain. Per germline, CDR1 SEHNR and CDR2 FQNEAQ (reference sequence). Trimming took 3 bases from V and 5 from J, leaving 11 bases between them. CDR3 length: 13 amino acids. For the CDR3, the DNA is TGTGCCAGCAGCTTGCAGATACTGGACGAGCAGTACTTC. This encodes CASSLQILDEQYF.

This chain uses TRBV13 with TRBJ2-3; D is unclear. Germline values: CDR1 PRHDT, CDR2 FYEKMQ (reference sequence). The CDR3 totals 14 residues. Deletions cut 5 bases from V and 3 bases from J, with 12 bases between. The CDR3, as DNA: TGTGCCAGCAGCCCCTACGGACCTACAGATACGCAGTATTTT. Its translation: CASSPYGPTDTQYF.

This clone has only a few counts. V usage is TRBV18 and J usage is TRBJ1-3; D uncertain. Germline V CDR1 and CDR2: KGHSH, LQKENI. The V gene lost 5 bases and the J gene lost 1 base, with 12 bases spanning the gap. This CDR3 has 15 amino acids. The CDR3 here is CASSAGHLSGNTIYF. DNA of the CDR3: TGTGCCAGCTCAGCAGGCCACTTGTCTGGAAACACCATATATTTT.

This clone has only one observation. The J gene is TRBJ1-5, the V gene TRBV28; D is unclear. V was clipped by 5 bases and J by 3 bases, with 5 bases between them. The CDR3 covers 12 residues. Germline CDR1 and CDR2: MDHEN and SYDVKM. The DNA of the CDR3 is TGTGCCAGCAGTCAACTCAATCAGCCCCAGCATTTT. Translation gives CASSQLNQPQHF.

This chain joins TRBV3-1 (or the pseudogene TRBV3-2) and TRBJ2-3; 10 bases are a match to TRBD2. V lost 4 bases to trimming and J lost 0 bases; unmatched junction nucleotides: 4. CDR1 LGHDT and CDR2 YNNKEL come from the germline V gene (reference sequence). The CDR3 covers 16 residues. DNA for the CDR3: TGTGCCAGCAGCCGCAGACTAGCGGGTAGCACAGATACGCAGTATTTT. Translated, it gives CASSRRLAGSTDTQYF.

This clone appeared a single time. This sequence joins TRBV12-2 and TRBJ2-7; the table names TRBD1, a call not compared with the DNA. TRBV12-2 is deemed a pseudogene. The CDR3 consists of 15 residues. The CDR3 DNA sequence: TGTGCAAGTCGCTTTAGGGACAGGGGGTCCTACGAGCAGTACTTC. Its protein product is CASRFRDRGSYEQYF.

The gene calls are TRBV6-6 and TRBJ1-1, with unresolved D. This CDR3 spans 14 amino acids. V lost 3 bases to trimming and J lost 1 base, with 9 bases between them. Looked up from germline, CDR1 is MNHNY and CDR2 is SVGAGI (reference sequence). The CDR3, as DNA: TGTGCCAGCAGTTATGAAACGGGGAACACTGAAGCTTTCTTT. As protein: CASSYETGNTEAFF.

The chain is built from TRBV5-1 and TRBJ2-1; tentatively, D is TRBD2 (5 bases). The CDR3 covers 12 residues. The V end was cut by 6 bases, the J end by 7 bases, with 11 bases between. Looked up from germline, CDR1 is SGHRS and CDR2 is YFSETQ. The CDR3 sequence is CASKDGKNEQFF. CDR3 nucleotide sequence: TGCGCCAGCAAGGACGGGAAGAATGAGCAGTTCTTC.

This rearrangement joins TRBV25-1 to TRBJ1-3, with no clear D. The germline V and J ends were trimmed by 1 base and 4 bases, with 11 bases remaining between them. Germline V gives CDR1 MGHDK, CDR2 SYGVNS. The CDR3 loop spans 15 amino acids. DNA of the CDR3: TGTGCCAGCAGTGAATTAATCGGGTACGGAAACACCATATATTTT. It codes for CASSELIGYGNTIYF.

CDR3 protein: CASSIGRRTDTQYF. In DNA, the CDR3 is TGTGCCAGCAGTATAGGACGGCGCACAGATACGCAGTATTTT. The V and J genes are TRBV7-2 and TRBJ2-3; no firm D call. There are 14 residues in the CDR3. Germline V CDR1 and CDR2: SGHTA, FQGNSA. Trimming took off 6 bases at V and 1 base at J, with 11 bases between the two ends.

The chain couples TRBV6-5 to TRBJ1-4; weak D call: TRBD1 (6 bases). The CDR3 runs to 13 residues. The germline V gene has CDR1 MNHEY and CDR2 SVGAGI. Trimming removed 11 bases from V and 8 bases from J, with 18 bases in between. CDR3 loop: CAAGQSAKEKLFF. DNA for the CDR3: TGTGCCGCAGGACAGTCCGCCAAGGAAAAACTGTTTTTT.

This clone showed up just once. The chain carries TRBV18 and TRBJ2-5; D ambiguous. Germline V lookup: CDR1 KGHSH, CDR2 LQKENI. The ends were cut back, 2 bases at V and 5 bases at J, with 6 bases in the middle. The CDR3 loop spans 12 amino acids. CDR3 amino acids: CASSPTEETQYF. In DNA form, the CDR3 reads TGTGCCAGCTCACCAACGGAGGAGACCCAGTACTTC.